This T cell receptor (beta chain) is drawn from a study of beta chain features in type 1 diabetes. Whole-study results and caveats: Within patients, naive, central memory and Treg TCRB repertoires seemed more similar than within healthy donors.

One heparinised draw of blood, averaging approximately 110 mL, came from each donor. V lost 5 bases and J lost 4; bases outside the gene matches: 6. Germline-derived CDR1 and CDR2 are KGHSH and LQKENI. The CDR3 totals 14 residues. This clone appeared a few times. The target antigen is unknown. The authors reverse transcribed all of the isolated RNA, so sequencing captured expressed TCRB transcripts. The protocol was immunoSEQ multiplex PCR, while the TCRdb copy is restricted to in-frame clones and leaves out a portion. The repertoire consists of almost 350,000 clones, with less than 10% occurring once and the leading ten covering approximately 0.44%.

Material: central memory CD4+ T cells from blood. The V call is TRBV18, the J call TRBJ2-5; TRBD1 agrees at 8 bases. The receptor was isolated from a young woman in good health. The CDR3: CASSTQGARETQYF. The CDR3 nucleotides read TGTGCCAGCTCAACGCAGGGGGCGAGAGAGACCCAGTACTTC.